Listed here is a single TCR beta chain. Its antigen specificity is not known. In the germline V gene (reference sequence), CDR1 corresponds to WNHNN and CDR2 to SYGVQD. V sheds 6 bases and J sheds 10 bases, leaving 25 bases between their ends. Its CDR3 holds 15 amino acids, cysteine through phenylalanine. The only DNA kept is the CDR3, 45 bases in frame from the first base. In total, around 600 healthy bone marrow donors made up the cohort. At the time of sampling, every cohort member was nominally healthy, though immune exposures that went unrecorded were likely present. The donor was CMV seropositive and belonged to the group of 250 to 350 seropositive cohort members. A peripheral blood sample was collected from each donor, and TCR beta sequencing was performed on peripheral blood mononuclear cells. Genomic DNA was extracted from the blood cell samples with the Qiagen DNeasy Blood Extraction Kit.

The data belong to a study of cytomegalovirus exposure and HLA in healthy donors (dated by TCRdb to 2016 to 2017). General notes on the study: According to an earlier analysis of a few hundred of the donors, about 179 million T cells yielded roughly 110 million unique TCR beta sequences and approximately 280 Gb of sequence data. An early release covering roughly 600 HLA-typed donors comprised roughly 300 gigabases of sequencing data and approximately 80 million unique TCR sequences. Of the 300 to 500 genotyped donors, roughly 76% were placed in the genetic ancestry cluster associated with self-reported Caucasian donors. The study was designed to test whether signatures of past pathogen exposure could be identified by cataloging public T cell receptors. The study used immunosequencing to profile the T cell repertoires of approximately 630 subjects and linked those repertoires to cytomegalovirus serostatus. Along with the approximately 620-subject first cohort, a separate validation cohort of some 130 different subjects was used. The study combined high-throughput TCR immunosequencing, statistical association of individual TCRs with disease status, and machine learning to predict cytomegalovirus infection status. A later analysis re-examined previously published TCR beta repertoires from more than 550 donors and added high-resolution HLA genotyping to investigate patterns of TCR occurrence. Rather than using new phenotypic data, the later analysis identified candidate immune exposures from TCR beta sequences and from how often those sequences occurred across donors. An earlier analysis of several hundred of the donors applied high-throughput TCR beta sequencing to assess whether each TCR beta V gene segment acted as functional or pseudogenic. Alongside the repertoire data, information on donor age, sex, ethnicity and CMV serostatus was compiled. Genome-wide SNP genotypes for about three fifths of the roughly 670 donors were used in a later genetic analysis, which treated that subset as a discovery cohort. All discovery cohort repertoires had been generated using a single sequencing platform. Both class I and class II loci were covered by HLA typing, at four-digit resolution. Typing coverage differed by locus: A, B, C, DRB1 and DQB1 were typed in about 629-640 donors, DQA1 in 522, DPA1 in approximately 600, and DPB1 in 472. Four or five DR-DQ haplotypes were handled as single units for association and clustering because linkage in the cohort was strong. On average, around 200,000 unique TCR beta nucleotide sequences were sequenced per donor among 398 genotyped donors of the cohort, with roughly 18% of those sequences being non-productive. Broader findings and caveats from the paper: A group of highly shared sequence variants was considered likely to be a technical artifact of the sequencing pipeline. Only TCR beta chains were sequenced in this cohort, and the absence of alpha or paired-chain data limited detectable features. According to a later analysis, most CMV-associated TCR beta chains appeared to be HLA-restricted, and the HLA associations seemed to be driven largely by CMV exposure. In a later analysis, HLA-associated TCR beta chains showed more clonal expansion and lower generation probabilities than non-associated chains that were equally common. In a later analysis, several top co-occurrence clusters were reported to appear linked to parvovirus B19, influenza, CMV and Epstein-Barr virus. The authors suggested that the approach could potentially be generalized to other disease states and immunological phenotypes. Compared with the approximately 710-donor mean, donors in an Asian-associated ancestry cluster had fewer N-insertions in productive TCRs, according to a later genetic analysis. In a later analysis, TCR association rates were found to vary across HLA loci, with the most associated TCRs seen for DRB1 alleles and the fewest for HLA-C alleles. The classifier was reported to diagnose cytomegalovirus status with high specificity and sensitivity in both the original cohort and the validation cohort. A further reported finding was that TCR beta sequences accurately predicted the HLA-A and HLA-B alleles for most subjects in the first cohort. Immune exposure information for the cohort was limited to CMV serostatus. Assigning TCR associations to individual alleles was difficult when HLA alleles, especially DR and DQ, strongly co-occurred. In an earlier analysis of under 600 of the donors, most TCR beta V segments were observed in productive rearrangements about 90% or about 30% of the time, broadly matching IMGT annotations. At a false discovery rate of 0.05, a later analysis linked 16,951 TCR beta sequences to specific HLA alleles. About 17 rarely observed V segments, including chromosome 9 orphons, were excluded from the earlier analysis of approximately 600 of the donors because counts were too low. Across donors, most TCR sequences were observed very rarely, whereas some public TCRs were present in many individuals. Because the 87-base-pair reads could not distinguish some IMGT-functional V segments, including TRBV6-2 and TRBV6-3, those segments were excluded. Roughly uniform sequencing depth across donors was assumed in presence/absence analyses, although this assumption may not hold. An association between a missense DCLRE1C variant and V-gene and J-gene trimming of TCR beta chains was found in a later genetic analysis and replicated in an independent cohort. The study listed 150 to 200 TCR beta chains as associated with cytomegalovirus. Linkage disequilibrium might explain the correlated functional status among segregating V segments, but an unknown experimental factor could not be excluded. Three of the identified cytomegalovirus-associated TCR beta chains were confirmed in vitro to be specific for cytomegalovirus antigens. Because HLA typing was unavailable for some donors at each locus, only the typed subset was used in association tests.

The method behind the library was the immunoSEQ multiplex PCR assay. For the multiplex PCR, a mixture combining 60 forward primers for TCR Vbeta segments and 13 reverse primers for TCR Jbeta segments was used. The CDR3 region of rearranged TCR beta genes was amplified from genomic DNA with a multiplex PCR assay. The amplified TCR beta libraries were sequenced on the Illumina HiSeq System as 87-base-pair reads. Per the original workflow: Across the 600 to 700 repertoires, a later analysis counted tens of millions of unique TCR beta chains, 9 million to 14 million of which were shared by at least two donors. To remove PCR and sequencing errors, raw reads were error-corrected and collapsed into unique sequences using a nearest-neighbor algorithm that merged closely related sequences. Alignment of CDR3 sequences to IMGT reference sequences was used to assign V, D and J gene segments. For a sequence to be retained, a match of at least six nucleotides was required to both a V gene segment and a J gene segment. Rearrangements were classified as productive when the CDR3 lacked stop codons and remained in frame with V and J, and all other rearrangements were classified as non-productive. CDR3 was defined by IMGT convention, running from the second conserved V-encoded cysteine to the conserved J-encoded phenylalanine. The earlier analysis of 500 to 650 of the donors excluded any sequence lacking an unambiguous match to a single V gene segment. In an earlier analysis of several hundred of the donors, V segments were called functional above 56.7% productive rearrangements and were called segregating when the between-donor standard deviation exceeded 5%. A statistical classification framework was built to diagnose cytomegalovirus status from the catalog of TCR beta chain sequences. V and J gene assignment, in a later analysis, came from comparing TCR nucleotide sequences with IMGT/GENE-DB human TR gene sequences. In a later analysis, CDR3 sequences and most-parsimonious VDJ recombination scenarios were assigned using the TCRdist pipeline. In a later analysis, each TCR beta chain was defined by its CDR3 amino acid sequence together with its V-gene family, and reads lacking a unique V-gene family were excluded. To address suspected cross-contamination and a sequencing artifact, a later analysis removed around 590 highly shared, low-generation-probability nucleotide sequences. For each public chain, a later analysis derived a clonal expansion index from normalized ranks of inferred template counts within each repertoire. A later analysis computed generation probabilities with a VDJ recombination model fitted to out-of-frame rearrangements, and checked the results against IGoR. In a later analysis, TCR-TCR, TCR-HLA and TCR-CMV co-occurrence was scored with hypergeometric tests, and a repertoire-size bias correction was applied to TCR pairs. In a later analysis, false discovery rates were estimated by permuting HLA or CMV assignments 20 times. In a later analysis, co-occurring TCRs were grouped using DBSCAN, with TCRdist sequence similarity added in when clustering inside HLA-allele-positive subsets. Repertoires with fewer than 30,000 or more than 120,000 public chains were left out of co-occurrence clustering, as were four to six repertoires with anomalous nucleotide sharing. TCRdb obtained this table from immuneACCESS and retained in-frame rearrangements with V and J assigned. These tables miss some clones; where compared with another copy, unresolved V genes account for less than half of the shortfall, and the remainder is unexplained. That table is the source of V, J and clone size, and D and trimming were worked out from the DNA. The sample's table lists a count of about 200,000 clones. The ten biggest clones cover 1.1% of the sample.

The sample consisted of PBMCs. This receptor was taken from a girl aged 2 to 9 in good health and CMV-seropositive. The sequence links TRBV10-1 to TRBJ2-7; the D segment could be TRBD2, given 7 matching bases. The CDR3 region has the sequence CASSPTGSGTITQYF. At the DNA level, the sequence is TGCGCCAGCAGCCCCACAGGGTCTGGGACTATCACCCAGTACTTC.